Below, 32 T cell receptor beta chains from the same sample are listed, as sequenced in a study of spatial heterogeneity in lung cancer (dated by TCRdb to the late 2010s). The method was 5' RACE. These reads were obtained on a NextSeq 500. TCRdb's own reprocessing of the public reads used fastp at Q25 and MiXCR and kept productive beta chains. Every CDR3 protein is listed once, alongside the most common genes and DNA of its rows. Across this sample there are roughly 8,500 distinct CDR3 sequences, with about 9.9% seen only once. The ten largest clones take up approximately 9% of the sample. The sample's time point, from its label and the paper: sample taken at primary tumor resection. The study at large found these results: The tumor nonsynonymous mutation count correlated with the number of expanded intratumoral alpha and beta TCRs.

Their specific antigens are unknown. This specimen consisted of lung tumor tissue, obtained at surgery. All receptors derive from a male donor with early-stage non-small cell lung cancer.

This chain links TRBV27 with TRBJ1-4, with 7 bases that match TRBD1. CDR3 length equals 14 residues. In germline, CDR1 is MNHEY, CDR2 SMNVEV (reference sequence). The trim removed 6 bases at V and 3 bases at J, leaving 4 bases unmatched. The CDR3 DNA reads as TGTGCCAGCAGCAAGACAGGGTCTAATGAAAAACTGTTTTTT. Translated: CASSKTGSNEKLFF. The full variable domain, in which reference TRBV27 and TRBJ1-4 provide the parts outside the CDR3, is EAQVTQNPRYLITVTGKKLTVTCSQNMNHEYMSWYRQDPGLGLRQIYYSMNVEVTDKGDVPEGYKVSRKEKRNFPLILESPSPNQTSLYFCASSKTGSNEKLFFGSGTQLSVL.

This clonotype appeared a few times. This chain uses TRBV6-5 with TRBJ1-1, with D perhaps TRBD1 (5 bases). CDR3 length: 15 amino acids. Trimming shortened V by 0 bases and J by 1 base, and 9 bases separated the two germline ends. In germline, CDR1 is MNHEY, CDR2 SVGAGI. The chain's CDR3 is CASSYSGTANTEAFF. The CDR3 region has the DNA TGTGCCAGCAGTTACTCGGGGACGGCGAACACTGAAGCTTTCTTT.

The chain couples TRBV6-6 to TRBJ2-5, with D unresolved. This CDR3 comprises 11 residues. Germline assignment: CDR1 MNHNY and CDR2 SVGAGI (reference sequence). Trimming took off 2 bases at V and 5 bases at J, with 3 bases between the two ends. This CDR3 is CASSYEETQYF. The DNA for the CDR3 is TGTGCCAGCAGTTACGAGGAGACCCAGTACTTC.

This clonotype is medium-sized. The chain uses TRBV28 and TRBJ2-7, with 9 bases matching TRBD1. Germline V gene lookup returns CDR1 MDHEN and CDR2 SYDVKM. CDR3 length equals 16 residues. J lost 2 bases, V lost 4 bases, and 9 bases had no gene match. The CDR3 region is CASSSPGTGKPYEQYF. The CDR3 coding sequence is TGTGCCAGCAGTTCCCCCGGGACAGGGAAGCCCTACGAGCAGTACTTC. The whole variable domain, filled in from reference TRBV28 and TRBJ2-7, reads DVKVTQSSRYLVKRTGEKVFLECVQDMDHENMFWYRQDPGLGLRLIYFSYDVKMKEKGDIPEGYSVSREKKERFSLILESASTNQTSMYLCASSSPGTGKPYEQYFGPGTRLTVT.

This clonotype was detected many times. A clone one base away is much larger, so this may be a read error. The chain links TRBV7-3 to TRBJ1-1; D gene uncertain. The V end lost 1 base, the J end lost 6 bases, and 9 bases lay between the germline ends. This CDR3 is built from 13 residues. CDR1 and CDR2 (germline): SGHTA, FQGTGA. The chain's CDR3 is CASSLNKDAEAFF. CDR3 sequence (DNA): TGTGCCAGCAGCTTAAATAAGGATGCTGAAGCTTTCTTT.

By share, this clonotype ranks as medium-sized. This chain connects TRBV3-1 to TRBJ1-2; D unresolved. This CDR3 spans 14 amino acids. Looked up from germline, CDR1 is LGHDT and CDR2 is YNNKEL (reference sequence). Trimming took 0 bases from V and 3 from J, leaving 8 bases between them. The CDR3 DNA reads as TGTGCCAGCAGCCAAGATACGAGGGACTATGGCTACACCTTC. It yields the protein CASSQDTRDYGYTF.

This clonotype is medium-sized (0.01 to 0.1%) by share. The gene calls are TRBV5-4 and TRBJ2-3; 10 positions match TRBD2. V dropped 4 bases and J dropped 5; count of bases not matched to a gene: 4. The CDR3 covers 14 residues. Per germline, CDR1 SGHNT and CDR2 YYREEE (reference sequence). The CDR3 protein is CASSSGGAEDTQYF. The DNA for the CDR3 is TGTGCCAGCAGCAGCGGGGGGGCCGAAGATACGCAGTATTTT. The full variable domain, in which reference TRBV5-4 and TRBJ2-3 provide the parts outside the CDR3, is ETGVTQSPTHLIKTRGQQVTLRCSSQSGHNTVSWYQQALGQGPQFIFQYYREEENGRGNFPPRFSGLQFPNYSSELNVNALELDDSALYLCASSSGGAEDTQYFGPGTRLTVL.

Relative to its sample, this clonotype is medium-sized (0.01 to 0.1%). CDR3 nucleotide sequence: TGTGCCAGTAGTACCCGGGGCAGAAGCACAGATACGCAGTATTTT. As protein: CASSTRGRSTDTQYF. The rearrangement links TRBV19 to TRBJ2-3, with D perhaps given as TRBD1 or TRBD2 (5 bases each). V lost 4 bases and J lost 0, with 11 bases in between. The CDR3 runs 15 residues. Germline CDR1 is LNHDA and CDR2 is SQIVND (reference sequence).

This clonotype appeared a few times. The gene calls are TRBV6-6 and TRBJ2-1; TRBD1 agrees at 10 bases. Germline V lookup: CDR1 MNHNY, CDR2 SVGAGI (reference sequence). The CDR3 loop spans 17 amino acids. Trimming at V came to 4 bases and at J to 2 bases, leaving 8 bases not matched to a gene. This CDR3 is CASSSGTGAHTYNEQFF. CDR3 bases: TGTGCCAGCAGTTCAGGGACAGGGGCCCACACCTACAATGAGCAGTTCTTC.

This clonotype counts as medium-sized. The chain combines TRBV12-3 or TRBV12-4 with TRBJ1-1, with D uncertain. This CDR3 is 13 amino acids long. V dropped 6 bases and J dropped 4 bases, with 12 bases sitting between them. CDR3 sequence: CASSPGPSTEAFF. As DNA, the CDR3 is TGTGCCAGCAGCCCTGGCCCGAGCACTGAAGCTTTCTTT.

This clonotype was observed many times. V usage is TRBV30 and J usage is TRBJ1-5; tentative D call: TRBD1 (6 bases). This CDR3 has 16 amino acids. Germline CDR1 and CDR2: GTSNPN and SVGIG (reference sequence). Trimming shortened V by 0 bases and J by 5 bases, and 17 bases separated the two germline ends. As DNA, the CDR3 is TGTGCCTGGAGTGTACGGGGAGGGGGTGTCGATCAGCCCCAGCATTTT. Amino acids: CAWSVRGGGVDQPQHF.

There are a few counts of this clonotype. The V gene is TRBV6-2 or TRBV6-3, the J gene TRBJ2-4; 13 nucleotides line up with TRBD2. The junction had 16 bases not matched to a gene; V was cut back by 2 bases and J by 0 bases. Germline V gene lookup returns CDR1 MNHEY and CDR2 SVGEGT. This CDR3 contains 22 residues. CDR3 sequence reads: CASSYTVSRTSGGPRAKNIQYF. The CDR3 DNA reads as TGTGCCAGCAGTTACACTGTTTCGAGGACTAGCGGGGGTCCCCGAGCCAAAAACATTCAGTACTTC.

The chain couples TRBV7-2 to TRBJ2-2; TRBD1 matches at 7 bases. The CDR3 sequence is 15 residues long. Germline CDR1 reads SGHTA; CDR2 reads FQGNSA. The V gene end was trimmed by 4 bases and the J gene end by 2 bases; junction bases not matched to a gene: 4. DNA for the CDR3: TGTGCCAGCAGCTGGGGACAGCTAAACACCGGGGAGCTGTTTTTT. The encoded protein is CASSWGQLNTGELFF.

This clonotype appeared many times. The genes are TRBV20-1 and TRBJ2-5; possibly TRBD1 for D (6 bases). This CDR3 has 12 residues. Trimming shortened V by 1 base and J by 7 bases, and 10 bases separated the two germline ends. The V gene's germline CDR1 is DFQATT and CDR2 SNEGSKA (reference sequence). The CDR3 DNA reads TGCAGTGCTAGAGCCCCAGGGGCGACCCAGTACTTC. It translates to CSARAPGATQYF.

In its sample, this clonotype is medium-sized. The chain recombines TRBV7-9 with TRBJ2-5; 8 positions match TRBD1. Germline V CDR1 and CDR2: SEHNR, FQNEAQ (reference sequence). The junction had 2 bases not matched to a gene; V was cut back by 5 bases and J by 0 bases. This CDR3 contains 14 residues. CDR3 protein: CASSRQGYQETQYF. Here the CDR3 DNA reads TGTGCCAGCAGCCGACAGGGGTACCAAGAGACCCAGTACTTC.

The V and J genes are TRBV27 and TRBJ1-1, with 7 bases that match TRBD1. Germline values: CDR1 MNHEY, CDR2 SMNVEV (reference sequence). The CDR3 is 14 residues long. Losses at the gene ends were 6 bases for V and 0 bases for J; bases not matched to a gene: 4. CDR3 DNA sequence: TGTGCCAGCAGACTGGACAGGCTGAACACTGAAGCTTTCTTT. It translates to CASRLDRLNTEAFF.

In its sample, this clonotype is medium-sized. The gene calls are TRBV27 and TRBJ1-6; unclear D gene. The CDR3 covers 12 residues. Germline values: CDR1 MNHEY, CDR2 SMNVEV (reference sequence). V was cut by 4 bases and J by 8 bases, with 6 bases left in between. Here the CDR3 reads CASSSPHSPLHF. CDR3 DNA sequence: TGTGCCAGCAGTTCGCCCCATTCACCCCTCCACTTT.

In its sample, this clonotype is medium-sized. The chain carries TRBV5-5 and TRBJ2-1; D possibly corresponds to TRBD1 (6 bases). The V end was cut by 3 bases, the J end by 7 bases, with 17 bases between. CDR3 size: 15 residues. Germline loops: CDR1 SGHKS, CDR2 YYEKEE (reference sequence). The CDR3 protein is CASSYRDTGLNEQFF. CDR3 nucleotide sequence: TGTGCCAGCAGCTACCGCGACACAGGGTTGAATGAGCAGTTCTTC.

As to this clonotype: A read error may explain this, as a much larger clone is one base away. The V and J genes are TRBV6-2 or TRBV6-3 and TRBJ2-6; 7 bases are a match to TRBD1. V lost 8 bases and J lost 8; bases outside the gene matches: 15. The CDR3 is made up of 16 amino acids. Looked up from germline, CDR1 is MNHEY and CDR2 is SVGEGT. DNA of the CDR3: TGTGCCAGCGCATGGAAGGGGGCGCAAGGGACCAACGTCCTGACTTTC. Amino acid sequence: CASAWKGAQGTNVLTF.

By share, this clonotype ranks as medium-sized. The rearrangement links TRBV18 to TRBJ1-4; TRBD1 matches at 9 bases. The CDR3 consists of 17 residues. Losses at the gene ends were 3 bases for V and 0 bases for J; bases not matched to a gene: 5. Germline CDR1 and CDR2: KGHSH and LQKENI. CDR3 DNA: TGTGCCAGCTCACCGGGACAGGGACTTGCAACTAATGAAAAACTGTTTTTT. Translation: CASSPGQGLATNEKLFF. Full variable domain (rest looked up from reference TRBV18 and TRBJ1-4): NAGVMQNPRHLVRRRGQEARLRCSPMKGHSHVYWYRQLPEEGLKFMVYLQKENIIDESGMPKERFSAEFPKEGPSILRIQQVVRGDSAAYFCASSPGQGLATNEKLFFGSGTQLSVL.

Judged by abundance, this clonotype is medium-sized. This chain joins TRBV12-3 or TRBV12-4 and TRBJ2-7; 9 positions match TRBD2. Unmatched junction bases numbered 5, after V lost 6 bases and J lost 2 bases. This CDR3 contains 14 residues. CDR3: CASRPTSGAYEQYF. CDR3 DNA: TGTGCCAGCAGACCGACTAGCGGTGCCTACGAGCAGTACTTC.

This clonotype has just a few counts. The gene calls are TRBV5-4 and TRBJ2-1; 15 bases agree with TRBD2. The trim removed 3 bases at V and 3 bases at J, leaving 4 bases unmatched. This CDR3 spans 17 amino acids. Per the germline V gene, CDR1 is SGHNT and CDR2 is YYREEE (reference sequence). The CDR3 sequence: CASSWGTSGRIYNEQFF. The CDR3 coding sequence is TGTGCCAGCAGCTGGGGGACTAGCGGGAGGATCTACAATGAGCAGTTCTTC.

By sample fraction, this clonotype is medium-sized. The genes are TRBV9 and TRBJ1-2; the match to TRBD1 covers 8 bases. V lost 7 bases and J lost 8; bases outside the gene matches: 7. Germline-derived CDR1 and CDR2 are SGDLS and YYNGEE. This CDR3 contains 12 residues. In DNA, the CDR3 is TGTGCCAGCCATGACAGGGGAAGGGGCTACACCTTC. The encoded protein is CASHDRGRGYTF.

This clonotype was seen many times. The chain couples TRBV7-9 to TRBJ2-5; D might be TRBD2 (6 bases). The CDR3 extends over 14 amino acids. Germline V gene data show CDR1 as SEHNR and CDR2 as FQNEAQ (reference sequence). V lost 8 bases, J lost 2 bases, and 15 bases lay in between. This CDR3 is CASGGMWTQETQYF. As DNA, the CDR3 is TGTGCCAGCGGGGGGATGTGGACTCAAGAGACCCAGTACTTC. The full variable domain, in which reference TRBV7-9 and TRBJ2-5 provide the parts outside the CDR3, is DTGVSQNPRHKITKRGQNVTFRCDPISEHNRLYWYRQTLGQGPEFLTYFQNEAQLEKSRLLSDRFSAERPKGSFSTLEIQRTEQGDSAMYLCASGGMWTQETQYFGPGTRLLVL.

This clonotype was seen many times. This chain uses TRBV5-1 with TRBJ2-3; D gene ambiguous. The CDR3 loop spans 16 amino acids. The germline V gene encodes CDR1 SGHRS and CDR2 YFSETQ. V lost 0 bases, J lost 2 bases, and 13 bases lay in between. The CDR3 sequence: CASSLESYSVTDTQYF. Here the CDR3 DNA reads TGCGCCAGCAGCTTGGAAAGCTACTCGGTCACAGATACGCAGTATTTT.

This clonotype has more than one count but fewer than ten. The genes are TRBV7-2 and TRBJ1-1, with a possible D match to TRBD1 (6 bases). The ends were cut back, 4 bases at V and 10 bases at J, with 22 bases in the middle. The V gene's germline CDR1 is SGHTA and CDR2 FQGNSA. This CDR3 is 15 amino acids long. The DNA for the CDR3 is TGTGCCAGCAGCTCCCCCGGGACAACCTCCCGGTTAGCTTTCTTT. Its protein is CASSSPGTTSRLAFF.

V is TRBV7-2 and J is TRBJ2-1, with D uncertain. Germline values: CDR1 SGHTA, CDR2 FQGNSA. The germline V and J ends were trimmed by 1 base and 3 bases, with 7 bases remaining between them. The CDR3 is 14 residues long. CDR3 coding DNA: TGTGCCAGCAGCTTAGTTAACAGCTACAATGAGCAGTTCTTC. Translation gives CASSLVNSYNEQFF.

This clonotype was detected ten times or more. This chain joins TRBV5-1 and TRBJ2-3, with 9 bases lining up with TRBD1. This CDR3 region has 15 residues. J was trimmed by 5 bases and V by 4 bases; bases with no gene match: 8. The germline V gene encodes CDR1 SGHRS and CDR2 YFSETQ. The CDR3 spells CASSPGTGNGDTQYF. For the CDR3, the DNA is TGCGCCAGCAGCCCCGGGACAGGGAATGGAGATACGCAGTATTTT.

This clonotype was picked up a small number of times. The chain employs TRBV20-1 and TRBJ1-1; D might be TRBD1 (6 bases). In germline, CDR1 is DFQATT, CDR2 SNEGSKA (reference sequence). The CDR3 sequence is 14 residues long. V lost 2 bases and J lost 4, with 14 bases in between. The CDR3 spells CSARPTGASTEAFF. The CDR3, as DNA: TGCAGTGCTAGACCGACGGGGGCGAGCACTGAAGCTTTCTTT.

CDR3 residues: CASRVEGTDTQYF. In DNA form, the CDR3 reads TGTGCCAGCAGAGTCGAAGGCACAGATACGCAGTATTTT. The V call is TRBV5-4, the J call TRBJ2-3, with no clear D. CDR3 length: 13 amino acids. V lost 5 bases and J 1 base, leaving 8 bases between the germline ends. Looked up from germline, CDR1 is SGHNT and CDR2 is YYREEE (reference sequence).

This chain links TRBV12-5 with TRBJ2-3; 10 nucleotides match TRBD2. CDR1 and CDR2 from the germline V gene are LGHNT and FRNRAP. The CDR3 has 12 residues. Here the CDR3 reads CATSGGTDTQYF. CDR3 DNA: TGTGCAACTAGCGGGGGCACAGATACGCAGTATTTT.

This clonotype is medium-sized by share. This chain connects TRBV7-2 to TRBJ1-3, with 9 bases fitting TRBD1. CDR3 length equals 15 residues. Per the germline V gene, CDR1 is SGHTA and CDR2 is FQGNSA. Trimming removed 5 bases from V and 2 bases from J; junction bases left unmatched: 4. In nucleotides, the CDR3 is TGTGCCAGCAGCCAGGACAGGGGCACTGGAAACACCATATATTTT. This codes for CASSQDRGTGNTIYF. The variable domain in full, with the rest retrieved from reference TRBV7-2 and TRBJ1-3, is GAGVSQSPSNKVTEKGKDVELRCDPISGHTALYWYRQSLGQGLEFLIYFQGNSAPDKSGLPSDRFSAERTGGSVSTLTIQRTQQEDSAVYLCASSQDRGTGNTIYFGEGSWLTVV.